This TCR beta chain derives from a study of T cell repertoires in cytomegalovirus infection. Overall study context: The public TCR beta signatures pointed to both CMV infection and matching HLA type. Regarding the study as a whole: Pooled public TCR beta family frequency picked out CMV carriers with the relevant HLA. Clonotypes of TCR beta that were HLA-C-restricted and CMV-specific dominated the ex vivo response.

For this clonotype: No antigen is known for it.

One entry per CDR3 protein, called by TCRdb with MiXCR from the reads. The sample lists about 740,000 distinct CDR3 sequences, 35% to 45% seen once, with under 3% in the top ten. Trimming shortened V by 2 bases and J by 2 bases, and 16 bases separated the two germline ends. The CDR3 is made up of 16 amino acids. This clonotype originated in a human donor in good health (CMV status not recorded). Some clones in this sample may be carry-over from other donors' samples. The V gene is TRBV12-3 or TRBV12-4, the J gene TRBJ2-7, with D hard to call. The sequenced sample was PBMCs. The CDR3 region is CASSLRVLTTPYEQYF. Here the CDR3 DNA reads TGTGCCAGCAGTTTAAGGGTCCTGACGACTCCCTACGAGCAGTACTTC.